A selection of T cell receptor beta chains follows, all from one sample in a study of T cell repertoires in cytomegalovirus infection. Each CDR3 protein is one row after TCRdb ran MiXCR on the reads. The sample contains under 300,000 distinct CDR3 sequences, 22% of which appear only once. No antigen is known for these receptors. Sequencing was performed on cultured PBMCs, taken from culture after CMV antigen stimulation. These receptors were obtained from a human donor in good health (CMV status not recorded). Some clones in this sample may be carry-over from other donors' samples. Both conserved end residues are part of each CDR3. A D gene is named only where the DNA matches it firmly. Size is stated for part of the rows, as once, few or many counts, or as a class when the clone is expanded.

CDR3nt: TGTGCCACCAGTGATTTTGGGGATCAGCCCCAGCATTTT
CDR3aa: CATSDFGDQPQHF
abundance: few
j_gene: TRBJ1-5
v_gene: TRBV24-1
d_gene: -

CDR3nt: TGTGCCAGCAGCTTACCCCCCGGGACTAGCGGGACCAATGAGCAGTTCTTC
CDR3aa: CASSLPPGTSGTNEQFF
abundance: many
j_gene: TRBJ2-1
v_gene: TRBV7-8
d_gene: TRBD2

CDR3nt: TGTGCCAGCAGCCTCACCCGGGACACCCCCTACAATGAGCAGTTCTTC
CDR3aa: CASSLTRDTPYNEQFF
abundance: many
j_gene: TRBJ2-1
v_gene: TRBV7-8
d_gene: -

CDR3nt: TGTGCCAGCAGCCAACTACAGGGGGTGGACACCGGGGAGCTGTTTTTT
CDR3aa: CASSQLQGVDTGELFF
abundance: few
j_gene: TRBJ2-2
v_gene: TRBV3-1
d_gene: TRBD1

CDR3nt: TGTGCCAGCAGTATAGGGGGCGGTGGGGCCAACGTCCTGACTTTC
CDR3aa: CASSIGGGGANVLTF
abundance: few
j_gene: TRBJ2-6
v_gene: TRBV6-5
d_gene: TRBD1

CDR3nt: TGTGCCTGGAGTGACGAGACAGCTCTAATCGGTGGGCAGTTCTTC
CDR3aa: CAWSDETALIGGQFF
abundance: -
j_gene: TRBJ2-1
v_gene: TRBV30
d_gene: -

CDR3nt: TGTGCCAGCAGCTTCCCCCTCGGACTAGCTGGAATCAGCTCCTACAATGAGCAGTTCTTC
CDR3aa: CASSFPLGLAGISSYNEQFF
abundance: many
j_gene: TRBJ2-1
v_gene: TRBV7-2
d_gene: TRBD2

CDR3nt: TGTGCCAGCAGTGGGCAGAAAGCTGAAGCTTTCTTT
CDR3aa: CASSGQKAEAFF
abundance: -
j_gene: TRBJ1-1
v_gene: TRBV25-1
d_gene: -

CDR3nt: TGTGCCAGCAGCTATACTAGCGGGAGTAATAATGAGCAGTTCTTC
CDR3aa: CASSYTSGSNNEQFF
abundance: many
j_gene: TRBJ2-1
v_gene: TRBV4-2
d_gene: TRBD2

CDR3nt: TGTGCCAGCACGCGGGACAGCCCTAACTATGGCTACACCTTC
CDR3aa: CASTRDSPNYGYTF
abundance: -
j_gene: TRBJ1-2
v_gene: TRBV12-3/TRBV12-4
d_gene: TRBD1

CDR3nt: TGCAGTGCTAGATCCGGGACTAGCGGTACAGATACGCAGTATTTT
CDR3aa: CSARSGTSGTDTQYF
abundance: -
j_gene: TRBJ2-3
v_gene: TRBV20-1
d_gene: TRBD2

CDR3nt: TGTGCCAGCAGCTTACAGATTCACACAGATACGCAGTATTTT
CDR3aa: CASSLQIHTDTQYF
abundance: many
j_gene: TRBJ2-3
v_gene: TRBV7-8
d_gene: -

CDR3nt: TGTGCCAGTAGTATTGGTAGCGGGAGGGACAATGAGCAGTTCTTC
CDR3aa: CASSIGSGRDNEQFF
abundance: -
j_gene: TRBJ2-1
v_gene: TRBV19
d_gene: TRBD2

CDR3nt: TGTGCCAGCAGCCGCGGACTAGGAGGGATCCAAGAGACCCAGTACTTC
CDR3aa: CASSRGLGGIQETQYF
abundance: many
j_gene: TRBJ2-5
v_gene: TRBV7-2
d_gene: TRBD2

CDR3nt: TGTGCCAGCAGCCAAGGTGGGGCAGACTATGGCTACACCTTC
CDR3aa: CASSQGGADYGYTF
abundance: -
j_gene: TRBJ1-2
v_gene: TRBV4-2
d_gene: -

CDR3nt: TGTGCCAGCAGCGCAACTAGCGGGAACACCTACGAGCAGTACTTC
CDR3aa: CASSATSGNTYEQYF
abundance: many
j_gene: TRBJ2-7
v_gene: TRBV7-9
d_gene: TRBD2

CDR3nt: TGTGCCAGCAGCCGGGGTGGCGGCTACACCTTC
CDR3aa: CASSRGGGYTF
abundance: -
j_gene: TRBJ1-2
v_gene: TRBV11-3
d_gene: -

CDR3nt: TGTGCCAGCACCTCAGGGGGGGGCAAGAACACTGAAGCTTTCTTT
CDR3aa: CASTSGGGKNTEAFF
abundance: few
j_gene: TRBJ1-1
v_gene: TRBV5-6
d_gene: TRBD1

CDR3nt: TGCGCCAGCAGCCAAGTCTTGTTCGGGACAGTTAACTTC
CDR3aa: CASSQVLFGTVNF
abundance: few
j_gene: TRBJ2-7
v_gene: TRBV4-1
d_gene: TRBD1

CDR3nt: TGTGCCAGCAGACCCGGGACAGGGCATAACACTGAAGCTTTCTTT
CDR3aa: CASRPGTGHNTEAFF
abundance: few
j_gene: TRBJ1-1
v_gene: TRBV12-3/TRBV12-4
d_gene: TRBD1

CDR3nt: TGTGCCAGCAATGAAATCCGGGACCCAAACTATGGCTACACCTTC
CDR3aa: CASNEIRDPNYGYTF
abundance: many
j_gene: TRBJ1-2
v_gene: TRBV6-2/TRBV6-3
d_gene: -

CDR3nt: TGTGCCAGCAGCGACGGGGCAGCCTATGGCTACACCTTC
CDR3aa: CASSDGAAYGYTF
abundance: many
j_gene: TRBJ1-2
v_gene: TRBV7-2
d_gene: -

CDR3nt: TGCAGTGCTAGCCAAGACAGCGCAACTAATGAAAAACTGTTTTTT
CDR3aa: CSASQDSATNEKLFF
abundance: -
j_gene: TRBJ1-4
v_gene: TRBV20-1
d_gene: -

CDR3nt: TGTGCCAGCAGCTTATCGACAGGGAACTATGGCTACACCTTC
CDR3aa: CASSLSTGNYGYTF
abundance: -
j_gene: TRBJ1-2
v_gene: TRBV11-2
d_gene: TRBD1

CDR3nt: TGTGCCAGCAGCTTGGCGTTAGCGGGAGCAGGGCAGTATTTT
CDR3aa: CASSLALAGAGQYF
abundance: few
j_gene: TRBJ2-3
v_gene: TRBV5-4
d_gene: TRBD2

CDR3nt: TGTGCCAGCAGCTTAGGCGGGACAGCAAACGAGCAGTACTTC
CDR3aa: CASSLGGTANEQYF
abundance: many
j_gene: TRBJ2-7
v_gene: TRBV7-2
d_gene: -

CDR3nt: TGTGCCAGCATCGCCGAGGAGACCAATGAGCAGTTCTTC
CDR3aa: CASIAEETNEQFF
abundance: -
j_gene: TRBJ2-1
v_gene: TRBV27
d_gene: -

CDR3nt: TGTGCCAGCAGACCCGGCGGGGGGAAATATGGCTACACCTTC
CDR3aa: CASRPGGGKYGYTF
abundance: few
j_gene: TRBJ1-2
v_gene: TRBV6-1
d_gene: -

CDR3nt: TGTGCCAGCAGCCGATGGGGAGGGGCGCAGGGCACTGAAGCTTTCTTT
CDR3aa: CASSRWGGAQGTEAFF
abundance: -
j_gene: TRBJ1-1
v_gene: TRBV7-8
d_gene: -

CDR3nt: TGCGCCAGCAGCCTCGGCTTAGCGGGACTCAACAATGAGCAGTTCTTC
CDR3aa: CASSLGLAGLNNEQFF
abundance: few
j_gene: TRBJ2-1
v_gene: TRBV4-3
d_gene: TRBD2

CDR3nt: TGTGCCAGCAGCCCAAGTACCCCCTCCACAGATACGCAGTATTTT
CDR3aa: CASSPSTPSTDTQYF
abundance: few
j_gene: TRBJ2-3
v_gene: TRBV12-3/TRBV12-4
d_gene: -

CDR3nt: TGTGCCAGCAGCGCCCCGGGGAGCCATGAGCAGTTCTTC
CDR3aa: CASSAPGSHEQFF
abundance: -
j_gene: TRBJ2-1
v_gene: TRBV5-6
d_gene: -

CDR3nt: TGTGCCATCAGGGAAGGCGAATCAACTAATGAAAAACTGTTTTTT
CDR3aa: CAIREGESTNEKLFF
abundance: -
j_gene: TRBJ1-4
v_gene: TRBV10-3
d_gene: -

CDR3nt: TGTGCCAGCAGCTACAGGGGCGATCAGCCCCAGCATTTT
CDR3aa: CASSYRGDQPQHF
abundance: many
j_gene: TRBJ1-5
v_gene: TRBV7-2
d_gene: TRBD1

CDR3nt: TGCAGTGCTCAGGGCAGGGGGCAGGGGAACACTGAAGCTTTCTTT
CDR3aa: CSAQGRGQGNTEAFF
abundance: -
j_gene: TRBJ1-1
v_gene: TRBV20-1
d_gene: TRBD1